Below, 30 T cell receptor beta chains from the same sample are listed, as sequenced in a study of T cell responses to AZD1222 COVID-19 vaccine. The method was immunoSEQ multiplex PCR; TCRdb's version includes in-frame clones alone and lacks a portion of them. The sample carries 160,000 or so clones, around nine tenths recorded once. The source was peripheral blood, collected on day 0 of AZD1222 vaccination. The receptors shown here come from an adult in good health.

The chain couples TRBV4-1 to TRBJ2-7, with D perhaps TRBD2 (5 bases). V was trimmed by 5 bases and J by 0 bases, leaving 17 bases between them. The CDR3 spans 16 residues. Per the germline V gene, CDR1 is MGHRA and CDR2 is YSYEKL. The CDR3 sequence: CASSFGLLGASYEQYF. The CDR3 region has the DNA TGCGCCAGCAGCTTCGGACTTCTGGGAGCCTCCTACGAGCAGTACTTC.

The chain uses TRBV24-1 and TRBJ2-2, with 7 nucleotides matching TRBD1. This CDR3 contains 14 residues. Trimming removed 8 bases from V and 3 bases from J; junction bases left unmatched: 5. Germline CDR1 is KGHDR and CDR2 is SFDVKD. This CDR3 reads CATIRDSDTGELFF. The CDR3 DNA reads as TGTGCCACCATCAGGGACAGCGACACCGGGGAGCTGTTTTTT.

The chain couples TRBV27 to TRBJ1-2; 7 bases map to TRBD1. This CDR3 comprises 14 residues. V lost 6 bases and J lost 5; bases outside the gene matches: 9. Germline V CDR1 and CDR2: MNHEY, SMNVEV (reference sequence). The CDR3 DNA reads TGTGCCAGCAGACTGACAGGGATCGGTTATGGCTACACCTTC. Encoded protein: CASRLTGIGYGYTF.

The chain combines TRBV4-1 with TRBJ2-5, with D perhaps matching TRBD1 or TRBD2 (5 bases each). Germline V gene data show CDR1 as MGHRA and CDR2 as YSYEKL. The CDR3 contains 13 residues. V was cut by 0 bases and J by 4 bases, with 6 bases left in between. The DNA of the CDR3 is TGCGCCAGCAGCCAAGACGGGACAGAGACCCAGTACTTC. Translation gives CASSQDGTETQYF.

V usage is TRBV9 and J usage is TRBJ2-7; 10 bases fit TRBD1. The CDR3 sequence is 14 residues long. The J segment lost 5 bases and the V segment lost 1 base, leaving 3 bases of the junction unmatched. Germline V gives CDR1 SGDLS, CDR2 YYNGEE. The CDR3 spells CASSVTTGGHEQYF. CDR3 DNA: TGTGCCAGCAGCGTAACGACAGGGGGCCACGAGCAGTACTTC.

The rearrangement uses TRBV6-5 and TRBJ1-2, with D perhaps TRBD1 (5 bases). This CDR3 comprises 15 residues. Between the trimmed V and J ends, which lost 3 bases and 4 bases, there was a span of 15 bases. Germline V gene data show CDR1 as MNHEY and CDR2 as SVGAGI. Here the CDR3 reads CASSYSGGGSYGYTF. DNA for the CDR3: TGTGCCAGCAGTTATTCAGGTGGGGGGTCCTATGGCTACACCTTC.

The CDR3 DNA reads as TGTGCCAGCAGTGGGACCCTCTACGAGCAGTACTTC. Translating it yields CASSGTLYEQYF. The chain links TRBV25-1 to TRBJ2-7; D is undetermined. Per germline, CDR1 MGHDK and CDR2 SYGVNS. V lost 4 bases and J 3 bases, leaving 7 bases between the germline ends. The CDR3 runs 12 residues.

The chain joins TRBV4-3 to TRBJ2-1, with 10 bases lining up with TRBD1. Germline values: CDR1 LGHNA, CDR2 YSLEER. This CDR3 region has 16 residues. V trimming: 0 bases; J trimming: 4 bases; junction bases outside the gene matches: 3. The CDR3 loop is CASSQDGQGVYNEQFF. DNA for the CDR3: TGCGCCAGCAGCCAAGATGGACAGGGGGTATACAATGAGCAGTTCTTC.

The chain couples TRBV7-8 to TRBJ2-4; D might be TRBD1 (5 bases). This CDR3 contains 12 residues. V lost 1 base and J lost 8, with 6 bases in between. Germline CDR1 SGHVS, CDR2 FQNEAQ. Written as DNA, the CDR3 is TGTGCCAGCAGCTTAGAAGGGGACATTCAGTACTTC. It encodes CASSLEGDIQYF.

The V and J genes are TRBV5-5 and TRBJ1-2, with no clear D. The CDR3 runs to 12 residues. Trimming took 1 base from V and 7 from J, leaving 8 bases between them. Germline V CDR1 and CDR2: SGHKS, YYEKEE (reference sequence). DNA of the CDR3: TGTGCCAGCAGCTTGAACACCCTTGGCTACACCTTC. It codes for CASSLNTLGYTF.

This clone was seen once. This chain links TRBV6-5 with TRBJ2-2; possibly TRBD2 for D (5 bases). CDR1 and CDR2 from the germline V gene are MNHEY and SVGAGI. The CDR3 spans 14 residues. Trimming pared 1 base from V and 7 bases from J, leaving 10 bases between. The CDR3 is CASSYYTSNGELFF. In DNA, the CDR3 is TGTGCCAGCAGTTACTATACTAGTAACGGGGAGCTGTTTTTT.

The chain uses TRBV7-9 and TRBJ2-2; D is undetermined. The V and J ends lost 6 bases and 0 bases respectively, with 8 bases between them. Germline CDR1 SEHNR, CDR2 FQNEAQ (reference sequence). This CDR3 comprises 14 residues. The CDR3 nucleotides are TGTGCCAGCAGTCACTCCGCGAACACCGGGGAGCTGTTTTTT. This codes for CASSHSANTGELFF.

The chain combines TRBV12-3 or TRBV12-4 with TRBJ2-2; the D is unclear. The V gene lost 6 bases and the J gene lost 8 bases, with 7 bases spanning the gap. The CDR3 loop spans 11 amino acids. The CDR3 loop is CASSYNGELFF. DNA of the CDR3: TGTGCCAGCAGCTACAATGGGGAGCTGTTTTTT.

V and J are TRBV7-3 and TRBJ1-1, with TRBD1 matching 7 bases. The CDR3 loop spans 13 amino acids. V gave up 2 bases and J gave up 4 bases; unmatched junction bases: 1. The V gene's germline CDR1 is SGHTA and CDR2 FQGTGA. CDR3: CASSLQGGTEAFF. The CDR3 nucleotides read TGTGCCAGCAGCTTACAGGGGGGCACTGAAGCTTTCTTT.

The chain recombines TRBV9 with TRBJ2-1, with 9 bases matching TRBD1. CDR1 and CDR2 from the germline V gene are SGDLS and YYNGEE. The CDR3 has 15 amino acids. V was pared by 3 bases and J by 5 bases, with 6 bases of the junction left unmatched. In DNA, the CDR3 is TGTGCCAGCAGCGACGCGGGACAGGGCAACAATGAGCAGTTCTTC. Protein product: CASSDAGQGNNEQFF.

The V and J genes are TRBV7-2 and TRBJ1-5; D may be TRBD1 (5 bases). Germline CDR1 SGHTA, CDR2 FQGNSA. The ends were cut back, 5 bases at V and 5 bases at J, with 16 bases in the middle. There are 15 residues in the CDR3. The CDR3 DNA reads TGTGCCAGCAGCATGGTGGGGGGTTTGTATCAGCCCCAGCATTTT. This codes for CASSMVGGLYQPQHF.

This chain connects TRBV11-2 to TRBJ2-7; a possible D gene is TRBD1 (6 bases). Germline V lookup: CDR1 SGHAT, CDR2 FQNNGV. This CDR3 has 14 residues. The germline V and J ends were trimmed by 6 bases and 2 bases, with 14 bases remaining between them. CDR3 coding DNA: TGTGCCAGCAGTTTCATCCGGGACACCTACGAGCAGTACTTC. Translation: CASSFIRDTYEQYF.

The chain links TRBV7-6 to TRBJ1-1, with 10 bases identical to TRBD1. Germline V gene sequence: CDR1 SGHVS, CDR2 FNYEAQ. V dropped 4 bases and J dropped 1; count of bases not matched to a gene: 3. CDR3 length: 15 amino acids. In nucleotides, the CDR3 is TGTGCCAGCAGCTCCGGACAGGGGGAGAACACTGAAGCTTTCTTT. Amino acids: CASSSGQGENTEAFF.

V is TRBV28 and J is TRBJ2-7; a possible D gene is TRBD1 (5 bases). The CDR3 covers 14 residues. CDR1 and CDR2 from the germline V gene are MDHEN and SYDVKM. The V end lost 1 base, the J end lost 0 bases, and 7 bases lay between the germline ends. In nucleotides, the CDR3 is TGTGCCAGCAGTTTATACAGGTACTCCTACGAGCAGTACTTC. This gives the protein CASSLYRYSYEQYF.

The gene calls are TRBV7-9 and TRBJ2-7; 8 positions agree with TRBD1. This CDR3 region has 16 residues. Germline CDR1 and CDR2: SEHNR and FQNEAQ (reference sequence). Losses at the gene ends were 1 base for V and 6 bases for J; bases not matched to a gene: 11. DNA for the CDR3: TGTGCCAGCAGCTTAGGGTGGACAGGGCAACCTGCCGAGCAGTACTTC. Residues: CASSLGWTGQPAEQYF.

The V and J genes are TRBV30 and TRBJ1-5; 9 positions agree with TRBD1. CDR3 size: 15 residues. CDR1 is GTSNPN, CDR2 SVGIG, per germline (reference sequence). With V trimmed by 3 bases and J by 6 bases, 9 bases remained unmatched. The CDR3: CAWSPAGTGIQPQHF. CDR3 nucleotide sequence: TGTGCCTGGAGCCCGGCCGGGACAGGGATTCAGCCCCAGCATTTT.

This chain links TRBV5-1 with TRBJ1-1; possibly TRBD1 for D (5 bases). V gave up 0 bases and J gave up 4 bases, with 10 bases separating them. This CDR3 is 14 amino acids long. Germline V gene sequence: CDR1 SGHRS, CDR2 YFSETQ. CDR3 DNA: TGCGCCAGCAGCTTGGCGGGGCACGGCACTGAAGCTTTCTTT. Protein product: CASSLAGHGTEAFF.

This clone has a single count. CDR3 in DNA: TGCGCCAGCAGCCGTGTGGCAGGGGATACCTACGAGCAGTACTTC. This sequence encodes CASSRVAGDTYEQYF. This rearrangement joins TRBV4-1 to TRBJ2-7, with D perhaps matching TRBD1 (6 bases). This CDR3 is 15 amino acids long. Between the trimmed V and J ends, which lost 4 bases and 2 bases, there was a span of 15 bases. CDR1 is MGHRA, CDR2 YSYEKL, per germline.

The V and J genes are TRBV27 and TRBJ1-1; D uncertain. The V and J ends lost 5 bases and 1 base respectively, with 11 bases between them. The V gene's germline CDR1 is MNHEY and CDR2 SMNVEV (reference sequence). CDR3 length equals 14 residues. The CDR3 nucleotides are TGTGCCAGCAGTCCACACTCTGGGAACACTGAAGCTTTCTTT. Amino acid sequence: CASSPHSGNTEAFF.

This chain uses TRBV29-1 with TRBJ2-7, with a possible D match to TRBD2 (6 bases). The CDR3 is 14 amino acids. Germline V lookup: CDR1 SQVTM, CDR2 ANQGSEA. V lost 4 bases and J 7 bases, leaving 20 bases between the germline ends. CDR3 nucleotides: TGCAGCGTTGCCGAAGCGGGTGGGCCCGCTGAGCAGTACTTC. Residues: CSVAEAGGPAEQYF.

This clone came up once. The rearrangement joins TRBV5-8 to TRBJ2-1; the D is unclear. The ends were cut back, 5 bases at V and 4 bases at J, with 16 bases in the middle. This CDR3 is 15 amino acids long. Germline CDR1 and CDR2: SGHTS and YDEGEE. CDR3 DNA sequence: TGTGCCAGCAGGTTAGAAGGGTTCTGGTACAATGAGCAGTTCTTC. Translated, it gives CASRLEGFWYNEQFF.

Of note for this clone: A read error may produce the germline difference seen at one junction end. The rearrangement uses TRBV15 and TRBJ2-5; D assignment may be TRBD1 or TRBD2 (5 bases each). CDR3 length equals 15 residues. The germline CDR1 and CDR2 sequences are LNHNV and YYDKDF (reference sequence). The CDR3 DNA sequence: TGTGCCACCAGCGGAGACGGGACGGGCCAAGAGACCCAGTACTTC. Translating gives CATSGDGTGQETQYF.

V and J are TRBV19 and TRBJ2-2; TRBD1 might be the D (5 bases). The germline V gene encodes CDR1 LNHDA and CDR2 SQIVND (reference sequence). With 5 bases removed from V and 0 bases from J, the gap between germline ends came to 10 bases. This CDR3 has 15 amino acids. Here the CDR3 DNA reads TGTGCCAGTAGTTTGGCAGGGCCGAACACCGGGGAGCTGTTTTTT. Its protein is CASSLAGPNTGELFF.

The CDR3: CASSVGLAGGLNTQYF. CDR3 nucleotide sequence: TGTGCCAGCAGCGTAGGACTAGCGGGAGGTCTGAATACGCAGTATTTT. This chain connects TRBV9 to TRBJ2-3; 13 bases agree with TRBD2. Germline trimming cut 0 bases from V and 7 bases from J; bases unmatched to any gene: 5. The germline V gene encodes CDR1 SGDLS and CDR2 YYNGEE. This CDR3 is built from 16 residues.

The V and J genes are TRBV19 and TRBJ2-2; 8 bases line up with TRBD2. The V and J ends lost 6 bases and 8 bases, in that order; junction bases with no gene match: 8. From germline, CDR1 is LNHDA and CDR2 SQIVND (reference sequence). The CDR3 runs 14 residues. CDR3 sequence reads: CASRVLSGIGELFF. In DNA form, the CDR3 reads TGTGCCAGTAGGGTGCTTAGCGGGATTGGGGAGCTGTTTTTT.